What follows are 17 T cell receptor beta chains derived from one specimen sequenced in a study of blood T cell repertoires in COVID-19. The data were produced by immunoSEQ multiplex PCR, yet TCRdb's version contains in-frame clones alone and is incomplete. The data hold 250,000 to 350,000 clones, with roughly 84% observed a single time. The source material was peripheral blood. The receptors were gathered from an older person with COVID-19, enrolled during active disease.

The CDR3 bases are TGTGCCAGCACCAGGGGGCAAGACTATGGCTACACCTTC. Residues: CASTRGQDYGYTF. The J gene is TRBJ1-2, the V gene TRBV28; 8 nucleotides match TRBD1. Germline loops: CDR1 MDHEN, CDR2 SYDVKM. V trimming: 7 bases; J trimming: 3 bases; junction bases outside the gene matches: 4. The CDR3 extends over 13 amino acids.

The CDR3 sequence is CASSQDHTTDTQYF. DNA for the CDR3: TGTGCCAGCAGCCAAGATCACACGACAGATACGCAGTATTTT. The chain employs TRBV3-1 (or the pseudogene TRBV3-2) and TRBJ2-3; no definite D call. This CDR3 spans 14 amino acids. Trimming cost V 0 bases and J 3 bases, with 7 bases left between them. Germline V lookup: CDR1 LGHDT, CDR2 YNNKEL (reference sequence).

CDR3 coding DNA: TGTGCCAGTAGTATCAGTCAGGACTACAATGAGCAGTTCTTC. Amino acid sequence: CASSISQDYNEQFF. This chain links TRBV19 with TRBJ2-1; no reliable D call. Trimming shortened V by 3 bases and J by 3 bases, and 9 bases separated the two germline ends. The germline CDR1 and CDR2 sequences are LNHDA and SQIVND (reference sequence). CDR3 length equals 14 residues.

The chain uses TRBV4-1 and TRBJ2-3; 8 bases are a match to TRBD1. CDR1 MGHRA and CDR2 YSYEKL come from the germline V gene. CDR3 length: 16 amino acids. The V gene end was trimmed by 2 bases and the J gene end by 0 bases; junction bases not matched to a gene: 4. Here the CDR3 reads CASSQLGTGSTDTQYF. CDR3 nucleotide sequence: TGCGCCAGCAGCCAACTCGGGACAGGTAGCACAGATACGCAGTATTTT.

The gene calls are TRBV20-1 and TRBJ1-5, with D possibly TRBD1 on 5 matching bases. The germline V and J ends were trimmed by 3 bases and 0 bases, with 15 bases remaining between them. CDR1 is DFQATT, CDR2 SNEGSKA, per germline (reference sequence). The CDR3 loop spans 16 amino acids. As DNA, the CDR3 is TGCAGTGCTAGTAAGGCAGGGCCCCGTAGCAATCAGCCCCAGCATTTT. It specifies CSASKAGPRSNQPQHF.

The chain employs TRBV6-2 or TRBV6-3 and TRBJ1-5; 9 bases are shared with TRBD1. With 4 bases clipped from V and 6 bases from J, the junction kept 16 bases outside the gene matches. There are 18 residues in the CDR3. CDR1 and CDR2 from the germline V gene are MNHEY and SVGEGT. The DNA of the CDR3 is TGTGCCAGCAGTTCCAATCCTGGGTGGACAGGGGTAGGTCAGCCCCAGCATTTT. It yields the protein CASSSNPGWTGVGQPQHF.

The chain recombines TRBV30 with TRBJ1-6; D is unresolved. Per germline, CDR1 GTSNPN and CDR2 SVGIG (reference sequence). Trimming stripped 2 bases from V and 11 bases from J, with 10 bases between. This CDR3 is built from 12 residues. CDR3 protein: CAWSIVVTPLHF. The CDR3 bases are TGTGCCTGGAGTATAGTTGTTACACCCCTCCACTTT. Full variable domain (remainder filled in from reference TRBV30 and TRBJ1-6): SQTIHQWPATLVQPVGSPLSLECTVEGTSNPNLYWYRQAAGRGLQLLFYSVGIGQISSEVPQNLSASRPQDRQFILSSKKLLLSDSGFYLCAWSIVVTPLHFGNGTRLTVT.

This clone came up a few times. The chain recombines TRBV6-6 with TRBJ1-1, with 9 bases that match TRBD1. The CDR3 is 17 residues long. Trimming cost V 5 bases and J 4 bases; bases outside gene matches: 14. Germline V CDR1 and CDR2: MNHNY, SVGAGI (reference sequence). CDR3 nucleotide sequence: TGTGCCAGCAGTCCACAGGGGGCTTTTTTTGTTAGCACTGAAGCTTTCTTT. As protein: CASSPQGAFFVSTEAFF.

This chain links TRBV27 with TRBJ2-3; maybe TRBD1 (6 bases). The CDR3 consists of 13 residues. Trimming took off 8 bases at V and 4 bases at J, with 13 bases between the two ends. Germline V gene lookup returns CDR1 MNHEY and CDR2 SMNVEV (reference sequence). The CDR3 spells CASRQQGSDTQYF. The CDR3 nucleotides are TGTGCCAGCCGCCAACAGGGATCAGATACGCAGTATTTT.

The chain employs TRBV3-1 (or the pseudogene TRBV3-2) and TRBJ1-1; D unclear. This CDR3 spans 15 amino acids. Germline CDR1 reads LGHDT; CDR2 reads YNNKEL (reference sequence). V gave up 4 bases and J gave up 3 bases, with 15 bases separating them. The CDR3 DNA reads as TGTGCCAGCAGCCCTCCCCCCGGGTTCGACACTGAAGCTTTCTTT. Translation gives CASSPPPGFDTEAFF.

This chain uses TRBV27 with TRBJ2-3; possibly TRBD2 for D (5 bases). The germline CDR1 and CDR2 sequences are MNHEY and SMNVEV (reference sequence). Trimming cost V 8 bases and J 1 base, with 13 bases left between them. CDR3 length: 14 residues. CDR3 in DNA: TGTGCCAGCCGGCCTCCCGGGGGCACAGATACGCAGTATTTT. Translation gives CASRPPGGTDTQYF.

The genes are TRBV7-3 and TRBJ1-4; 7 nucleotides line up with TRBD1. The trim removed 6 bases at V and 14 bases at J, leaving 12 bases unmatched. CDR3 length equals 13 residues. Germline-derived CDR1 and CDR2 are SGHTA and FQGTGA. This CDR3 reads CASSSTEGAMLFF. CDR3 nucleotides: TGTGCCAGCAGTAGTACGGAGGGGGCGATGCTGTTTTTT.

This chain links TRBV30 with TRBJ1-5, with D perhaps TRBD1 (6 bases). The CDR3 totals 14 residues. In germline, CDR1 is GTSNPN, CDR2 SVGIG (reference sequence). The V and J ends lost 3 bases and 3 bases respectively, with 12 bases between them. The CDR3, as DNA: TGTGCCTGGAGCGATAACAGGGACAATCAGCCCCAGCATTTT. Encoded protein: CAWSDNRDNQPQHF.

In DNA form, the CDR3 reads TGCGCCAGCAGCTTCGATACAGGGGGCATGAACGAGCAGTACTTC. Its protein product is CASSFDTGGMNEQYF. The rearrangement links TRBV5-1 to TRBJ2-7; 9 nucleotides agree with TRBD1. Germline V gene data show CDR1 as SGHRS and CDR2 as YFSETQ. The CDR3 is 15 amino acids. The V segment lost 2 bases and the J segment 5 bases; nucleotides outside the gene matches: 8.

The chain is built from TRBV6-6 and TRBJ2-2; 11 bases are shared with TRBD2. The V and J ends lost 6 bases and 5 bases, in that order; junction bases with no gene match: 8. CDR3 length: 16 residues. From germline, CDR1 is MNHNY and CDR2 SVGAGI (reference sequence). CDR3 sequence: CASRISGRAKTGELFF. The CDR3 DNA follows: TGTGCCAGCAGAATTAGCGGGAGGGCCAAAACCGGGGAGCTGTTTTTT.

CDR3 coding DNA: TGTGCCAGCAGCCAAGATTTTGGAGGGTCCGGAAACACCATATATTTT. Translating gives CASSQDFGGSGNTIYF. The chain is built from TRBV14 and TRBJ1-3; no definite D call. The V and J ends lost 0 bases and 4 bases respectively, with 13 bases between them. The length of the CDR3 is 16 residues. The germline V gene encodes CDR1 SGHDN and CDR2 FVKESK.

The chain recombines TRBV19 with TRBJ1-3; no definite D call. Trimming pared 5 bases from V and 3 bases from J, leaving 8 bases between. Germline loops: CDR1 LNHDA, CDR2 SQIVND (reference sequence). This CDR3 contains 13 residues. Here the CDR3 DNA reads TGTGCCAGTAGTTACCAGGTTGGAAACACCATATATTTT. Its translation is CASSYQVGNTIYF.